Listed below are T cell receptor beta chains from one sample, sequenced in a study of blood T cell repertoires in COVID-19. Measured with immunoSEQ multiplex PCR; TCRdb has only the in-frame clones, and not every one. The sample lists some 250,000 clones; roughly nine tenths were seen once. The sample taken for sequencing was PBMCs or T cells enriched from blood (not recorded which). These TCRs come from a human donor in a cohort exposed to, infected with or recovered from COVID-19 (not recorded which). The donor label of this sample is uncertain. Both conserved end residues are part of each CDR3. A D gene is named only where the DNA matches it firmly. Clone size is given for some rows only: seen once, a few or many times, or a class if the clone is expanded.

V	size	D	J	DNA	CDR3
TRBV19	NA	TRBD1	TRBJ1-2	TGTGCCACTCTGGACAGGGCAGGAGACTATGGCTACACCTTC	CATLDRAGDYGYTF
TRBV18	NA	TRBD1	TRBJ1-1	TGTGCCAGCTCACCCGCGCTGGGACAGGATAACACTGAAGCTTTCTTT	CASSPALGQDNTEAFF
TRBV5-1	NA	NA	TRBJ2-7	TGCGCCAGCAGCTTGGTAGGGGGGGACCCCAACGAGCAGTACTTC	CASSLVGGDPNEQYF
TRBV6-5	NA	TRBD1	TRBJ1-1	TGTGCCAGCAGTTACGGGACAGGATCGGGAGAAGCTTTCTTT	CASSYGTGSGEAFF
TRBV7-3	NA	TRBD2	TRBJ2-3	TGTGCCAGCAGCTTAACTTCTAGCGGGGGGCCGGCGCACACAGATACGCAGTATTTT	CASSLTSSGGPAHTDTQYF
TRBV3-1/TRBV3-2	NA	NA	TRBJ1-1	TGTGCCAGCAGCCCTCCAGAGAACACTGAAGCTTTCTTT	CASSPPENTEAFF
TRBV19	NA	NA	TRBJ1-2	TGTGCCAGTAGTATGACAGCCAACTATGGCTACACCTTC	CASSMTANYGYTF
TRBV6-4	NA	NA	TRBJ2-1	TGTGCCAGCAGTGACTCTAGCGACTACCCGGGGGAGAAGCAGTTCTTC	CASSDSSDYPGEKQFF
TRBV9	NA	TRBD1	TRBJ1-2	TGTGCCAGCAGCGCCGGACAGGGGGCAGGTTATGGCTACACCTTC	CASSAGQGAGYGYTF
TRBV18	once	TRBD1	TRBJ1-2	TGTGCCAGCTCGCTGGAGCCGGGACAGAGGTTCTATGGCTACACCTTC	CASSLEPGQRFYGYTF
TRBV19	NA	TRBD1	TRBJ1-2	TGTGCCAGTAGTACTCGATCTCGCACAGGGGGCTTCCATGGCTACACCTTC	CASSTRSRTGGFHGYTF
TRBV14	many	TRBD2	TRBJ2-1	TGTGCCAGCAGCCATTCCCGCGGGGGCTCCTACAATGAGCAGTTCTTC	CASSHSRGGSYNEQFF
TRBV18	NA	NA	TRBJ1-3	TGTGCCAGCCTGCCAAACCAGGGGAGTATAAACACCATATATTTT	CASLPNQGSINTIYF
TRBV5-1	NA	TRBD2	TRBJ2-7	TGCGCCAGCAGCAGCGGGGGAACTCTCTACGAGCAGTACTTC	CASSSGGTLYEQYF
TRBV4-3	NA	NA	TRBJ1-4	TGCGCCAGCAGCCGAACGGGGGAACTGTTTTTT	CASSRTGELFF
TRBV25-1	NA	TRBD2	TRBJ2-1	TGTGCCAGCAGTGCCAGGGAGCGGGGGGACAATGAGCAGTTCTTC	CASSARERGDNEQFF
TRBV4-2	NA	TRBD1	TRBJ1-2	TGTGCCAGCAGCCCGACAGGGGGGAATGGCTACACCTTC	CASSPTGGNGYTF
TRBV5-4	once	NA	TRBJ2-5	TGTGCCAGCAGCTCGACAGGAAAAGAGACCCAGTACTTC	CASSSTGKETQYF
TRBV4-1	NA	TRBD2	TRBJ2-1	TGCGCCAGCAGCCAACGGTCGGGGAGGGGATACAATGAGCAGTTCTTC	CASSQRSGRGYNEQFF
TRBV5-4	NA	TRBD2	TRBJ2-5	TGTGCCAGCAGCTTTCCCACGGGGGGTCTCCAAGAGACCCAGTACTTC	CASSFPTGGLQETQYF
TRBV19	once	NA	TRBJ1-1	TGTGCCAGTAGTGGGGGGGCTCTAACTTTCTTT	CASSGGALTFF
TRBV12-5	NA	NA	TRBJ2-1	TGTGCTAGTGGTTTGGCCACTCGTGAGACACGCTCCTACAATGAGCAGTTCTTC	CASGLATRETRSYNEQFF
TRBV5-1	once	TRBD1	TRBJ1-2	TGCGCCAGCAGCCTACCGGGACAGGGAGTTGGCTACACCTTC	CASSLPGQGVGYTF
TRBV30	NA	TRBD1	TRBJ1-1	TGTGCCTTGGGACAGGGAAGCGTGAACACTGAAGCTTTCTTT	CALGQGSVNTEAFF
TRBV27	NA	NA	TRBJ1-2	TGTGCCAGCAGTTTATCGCTAGGGGTGGGCGGCTACACCTTC	CASSLSLGVGGYTF
TRBV6-5	once	NA	TRBJ1-3	TGTGCCAGCAGTTACTCGGTGAACGGACAAAACACCATATATTTT	CASSYSVNGQNTIYF
TRBV10-3	once	TRBD2	TRBJ2-5	TGTGCCATCAGTGAGTCTAGCGGGGGAGAGACCCAGTACTTC	CAISESSGGETQYF
TRBV30	NA	TRBD1	TRBJ1-5	TGTGCCTGGAGTAGTGCTCCCGGGACAGGGGGGCCCCAGCATTTT	CAWSSAPGTGGPQHF
TRBV2	NA	NA	TRBJ1-5	TGTGCCAGCGACAGCCTCGATCAGCCCCAGCATTTT	CASDSLDQPQHF
TRBV19	NA	TRBD2	TRBJ2-7	TGTGCCAGTAGTCCGCGAGGGACTAGCGGGGCCTACGAGCAGTACTTC	CASSPRGTSGAYEQYF
TRBV18	NA	TRBD1	TRBJ1-3	TGTGCCAGCTCACCGAGTACAGGGGCTGGAAACACCATATATTTT	CASSPSTGAGNTIYF
TRBV6-5	NA	NA	TRBJ1-2	TGTGCCAGCAGATTAATACAGGGAGCGGGCTACACCTTC	CASRLIQGAGYTF
TRBV7-2	NA	NA	TRBJ1-3	TGTGCCAGCAGCTTAGCGTCCAGCTCTGGAAACACCATATATTTT	CASSLASSSGNTIYF
TRBV30	once	TRBD1	TRBJ2-7	TGTGCCTGGAGTGTGGGGACAGGATGGTCCTACGAGCAGTACTTC	CAWSVGTGWSYEQYF
TRBV2	NA	NA	TRBJ2-1	TGTGCCAGCATACCTAGTGGTTACAATGAGCAGTTCTTC	CASIPSGYNEQFF
TRBV5-8	NA	NA	TRBJ2-7	TGTGCCAGCAGCTTATCGATGAACTCCTTACCCTACGAGCAGTACTTC	CASSLSMNSLPYEQYF
TRBV12-3/TRBV12-4	NA	NA	TRBJ2-7	TGTGCCAGCAGTTTGAGTCATTCCTACGAGCAGTACTTC	CASSLSHSYEQYF
TRBV11-2	NA	TRBD2	TRBJ2-2	TGTGCCAGCAGAGGACTAGCGGGCAACACCGGGGAGCTGTTTTTT	CASRGLAGNTGELFF
TRBV6-5	NA	NA	TRBJ1-4	TGTGCCAGCAGGCCGGGACTATCCGGCGGTGAAAAACTGTTTTTT	CASRPGLSGGEKLFF
TRBV13	NA	TRBD2	TRBJ2-5	TGTGCCAGCAGCTTACGGGAGGGAGAGACCCAGTACTTC	CASSLREGETQYF
TRBV24-1	NA	NA	TRBJ2-1	TGTGCCACCAGTGATTCACGAGCAGGGCATTCGAATGAGCAGTTCTTC	CATSDSRAGHSNEQFF
TRBV19	NA	TRBD1	TRBJ1-4	TGTGCCAGTAGTCTCGGACAGGGCGGGCGTCCTAATGAAAAACTGTTTTTT	CASSLGQGGRPNEKLFF
TRBV5-8	NA	NA	TRBJ1-1	TGTGCCAGCAGCTCACTCATTGAAGCTTTCTTT	CASSSLIEAFF
TRBV2	NA	NA	TRBJ1-4	TGTGCCAGCAGTGTACAGGGCGCTTTCGAAAAACTGTTTTTT	CASSVQGAFEKLFF
TRBV11-2	NA	NA	TRBJ2-7	TGTGCCAGCAGCTTAGGGGGGGTCGAGCAGTACTTC	CASSLGGVEQYF
TRBV7-3	NA	TRBD1	TRBJ2-2	TGTGCCAGCAGCTTAACGGGACAGCTACACACCGGGGAGCTGTTTTTT	CASSLTGQLHTGELFF
TRBV9	NA	TRBD1	TRBJ1-1	TGTGCCAGCAGCGTAGCGGCGACAGGGGAGAGAGCTGAAGCTTTCTTT	CASSVAATGERAEAFF
TRBV5-6	NA	NA	TRBJ1-4	TGTGCCAGCAGCTGGCCGGGGGGAGAAAAACTGTTTTTT	CASSWPGGEKLFF
TRBV30	NA	TRBD1	TRBJ2-5	TGTGCCTGGAGTGTACTCGAGGGGGCGGGAGAGACCCAGTACTTC	CAWSVLEGAGETQYF
TRBV19	NA	NA	TRBJ1-5	TGTGCCAGTAGTATCTCACAGCTCCATAGCAATCAGCCCCAGCATTTT	CASSISQLHSNQPQHF
TRBV19	once	NA	TRBJ2-7	TGTGCCAGTAGTATTGGAGGGCAGGGTTACGAGCAGTACTTC	CASSIGGQGYEQYF
TRBV29-1	NA	NA	TRBJ1-1	TGCAGCGTGCTCCGGACGGGGATCGGCACTGAAGCTTTCTTT	CSVLRTGIGTEAFF
TRBV24-1	NA	NA	TRBJ1-1	TGTGCCACCAGTGCAGGGGTGAACACTGAAGCTTTCTTT	CATSAGVNTEAFF
TRBV7-9	NA	TRBD1	TRBJ1-4	TGTGCCAGCAGTTATGGGACAGCAACTAATGAAAAACTGTTTTTT	CASSYGTATNEKLFF
TRBV27	NA	NA	TRBJ2-2	TGTGCCAGCAGTGACTCCGGGGAGCTGTTTTTT	CASSDSGELFF